This entry lists 7 T cell receptor beta chains sequenced from one sample in a study of beta chain features in type 1 diabetes. Broader study findings: All four CD4+ subsets from Type 1 diabetes patients carried moderately but significantly shorter TCRB CDR3s.

As every portion of the isolated RNA was reverse transcribed, the sequencing read expressed TCRB transcripts. The method was immunoSEQ multiplex PCR; TCRdb's version includes in-frame clones alone and lacks a portion of them. This table holds about 710,000 clones, over 12% found once. Their recognized antigens are unknown. Sequences were obtained from naive CD4+ T cells from blood. The receptors were gathered from a man in his late teens or twenties with type 1 diabetes.

J is TRBJ2-2 and V is TRBV7-9, with 10 bases matching TRBD1. The germline V gene has CDR1 SEHNR and CDR2 FQNEAQ (reference sequence). The CDR3 is 14 amino acids. Trimming cost V 5 bases and J 6 bases; bases outside gene matches: 3. This CDR3 is CASSAGTGAGELFF. CDR3 coding DNA: TGTGCCAGCAGCGCCGGGACAGGGGCCGGGGAGCTGTTTTTT.

The rearrangement links TRBV7-8 to TRBJ2-7, with 11 nucleotides matching TRBD2. The CDR3 loop spans 18 amino acids. Germline CDR1 and CDR2: SGHVS and FQNEAQ. V lost 1 base and J lost 4; bases outside the gene matches: 12. The CDR3: CASSLELAGASRGYEQYF. The CDR3 nucleotides read TGTGCCAGCAGCTTAGAACTAGCGGGGGCCTCCCGCGGGTACGAGCAGTACTTC.

The genes are TRBV7-6 and TRBJ2-5; D gene ambiguous. This CDR3 has 12 residues. The V end lost 4 bases, the J end lost 5 bases, and 8 bases lay between the germline ends. CDR1 SGHVS and CDR2 FNYEAQ come from the germline V gene. The CDR3 region has the DNA TGTGCCAGCAGCTCTCATAGGGAGACCCAGTACTTC. It specifies CASSSHRETQYF.

The rearrangement uses TRBV5-1 and TRBJ2-1; D ambiguous. V was cut by 5 bases and J by 0 bases, with 6 bases left in between. The CDR3 consists of 13 residues. Germline CDR1 reads SGHRS; CDR2 reads YFSETQ. The CDR3 is CASSSTSYNEQFF. For the CDR3, the DNA is TGCGCCAGCAGTTCCACCTCCTACAATGAGCAGTTCTTC.

The chain joins TRBV7-2 to TRBJ2-1; 8 bases are shared with TRBD1. The CDR3 spans 14 residues. The ends lost 5 bases at V and 5 bases at J; junction bases unmatched: 5. Per the germline V gene, CDR1 is SGHTA and CDR2 is FQGNSA. For the CDR3, the DNA is TGTGCCAGCAGCCGGGACAGGACCGACAATGAGCAGTTCTTC. Protein product: CASSRDRTDNEQFF.

The chain links TRBV29-1 to TRBJ2-5; 7 bases fit TRBD1. This CDR3 comprises 15 residues. V trimming: 1 base; J trimming: 9 bases; junction bases outside the gene matches: 14. Germline V gives CDR1 SQVTM, CDR2 ANQGSEA. For the CDR3, the DNA is TGCAGCGTTGAAGGATCCTCCGGGACAGACTGGGCCCAGTACTTC. Its protein product is CSVEGSSGTDWAQYF.

The chain carries TRBV27 and TRBJ2-2; possibly TRBD2 for D (7 bases). V was clipped by 8 bases and J by 2 bases, with 15 bases between them. CDR3 length equals 15 residues. Germline CDR1 MNHEY, CDR2 SMNVEV (reference sequence). The DNA for the CDR3 is TGTGCCAGCTCCCGGGGGGCTTCTAACACCGGGGAGCTGTTTTTT. Amino acid sequence: CASSRGASNTGELFF.